One sample yielded the 5 T cell receptor beta chains listed below, sequenced in a study of blood T cell repertoires in COVID-19. The table came from immunoSEQ multiplex PCR; TCRdb's copy has only in-frame clones and leaves some out. The table includes around 200,000 clones, around 80% detected once. Sequenced: peripheral blood. These receptors were collected from a man younger than 45 with active or convalescent COVID-19.

J is TRBJ2-6 and V is TRBV19, with TRBD2 identical over 7 bases. Germline CDR1 and CDR2: LNHDA and SQIVND (reference sequence). V dropped 4 bases and J dropped 2; count of bases not matched to a gene: 2. CDR3 size: 15 residues. CDR3 region: CASSTREAGANVLTF. In DNA form, the CDR3 reads TGTGCCAGTAGTACCCGGGAGGCTGGGGCCAACGTCCTGACTTTC.

This clone was seen just once. The gene calls are TRBV25-1 and TRBJ2-3; TRBD1 aligns across 8 bases. The CDR3 consists of 14 residues. V shed 6 bases and J 5 bases; nucleotides not matched to a gene: 7. Per the germline V gene, CDR1 is MGHDK and CDR2 is SYGVNS. Here the CDR3 DNA reads TGTGCCAGCAGGGGACAGGACTTATTAGATACGCAGTATTTT. It encodes CASRGQDLLDTQYF.

V usage is TRBV4-1 and J usage is TRBJ1-1; TRBD1 aligns across 8 bases. This CDR3 has 17 amino acids. The V gene's germline CDR1 is MGHRA and CDR2 YSYEKL. The J segment lost 7 bases and the V segment lost 1 base, leaving 14 bases of the junction unmatched. The CDR3 DNA is TGCGCCAGCAGCCAAGGAGACCGGCAGGGGGCTGGTGTTGAAGCTTTCTTT. This sequence encodes CASSQGDRQGAGVEAFF.

V usage is TRBV11-2 and J usage is TRBJ2-7; D might be TRBD2 (6 bases). V dropped 1 base and J dropped 6 bases, with 16 bases sitting between them. Germline V gene sequence: CDR1 SGHAT, CDR2 FQNNGV. The CDR3 has 15 amino acids. CDR3 nucleotide sequence: TGTGCCAGCAGCTTAGGTCCGGGCACCGGGAGCGAGCAGTACTTC. Its translation: CASSLGPGTGSEQYF. The variable domain in full, with the rest retrieved from reference TRBV11-2 and TRBJ2-7, is EAGVAQSPRYKIIEKRQSVAFWCNPISGHATLYWYQQILGQGPKLLIQFQNNGVVDDSQLPKDRFSAERLKGVDSTLKIQPAKLEDSAVYLCASSLGPGTGSEQYFGPGTRLTVT.

This clone was observed a handful of times. The rearrangement links TRBV18 to TRBJ1-1; D gene unclear. The germline V and J ends were trimmed by 6 bases and 2 bases, with 16 bases remaining between them. Germline CDR1 KGHSH, CDR2 LQKENI. The CDR3 loop spans 15 amino acids. Here the CDR3 reads CASSPAVTLNTEAFF. For the CDR3, the DNA is TGTGCCAGCTCTCCTGCCGTGACATTAAACACTGAAGCTTTCTTT.